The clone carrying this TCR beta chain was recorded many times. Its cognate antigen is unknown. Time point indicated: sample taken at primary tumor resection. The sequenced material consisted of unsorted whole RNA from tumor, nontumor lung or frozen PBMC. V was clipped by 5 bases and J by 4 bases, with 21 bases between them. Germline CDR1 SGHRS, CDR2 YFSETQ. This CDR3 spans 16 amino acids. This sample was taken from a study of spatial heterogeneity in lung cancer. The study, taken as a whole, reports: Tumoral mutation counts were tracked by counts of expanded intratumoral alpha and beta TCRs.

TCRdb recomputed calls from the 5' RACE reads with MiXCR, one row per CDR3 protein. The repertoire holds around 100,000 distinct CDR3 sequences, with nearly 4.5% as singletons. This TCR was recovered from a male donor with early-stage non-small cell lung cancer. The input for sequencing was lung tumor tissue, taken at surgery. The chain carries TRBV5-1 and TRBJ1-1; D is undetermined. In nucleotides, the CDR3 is TGCGCCAGCAGGTCCTTGTGGAAAAGCAGGCTCACTGAAGCTTTCTTT. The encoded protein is CASRSLWKSRLTEAFF.